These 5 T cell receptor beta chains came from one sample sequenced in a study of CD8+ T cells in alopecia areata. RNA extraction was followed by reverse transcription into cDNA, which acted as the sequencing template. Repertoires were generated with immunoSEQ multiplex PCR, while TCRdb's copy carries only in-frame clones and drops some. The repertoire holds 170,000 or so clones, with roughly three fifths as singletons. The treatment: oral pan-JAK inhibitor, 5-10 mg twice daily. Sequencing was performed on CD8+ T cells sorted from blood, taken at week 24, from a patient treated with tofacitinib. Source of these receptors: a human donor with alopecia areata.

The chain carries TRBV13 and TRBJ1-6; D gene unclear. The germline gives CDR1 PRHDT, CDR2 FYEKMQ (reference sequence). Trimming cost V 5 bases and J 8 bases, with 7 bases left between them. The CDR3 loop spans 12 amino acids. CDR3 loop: CASSAGDSPLHF. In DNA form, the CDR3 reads TGTGCCAGCAGCGCCGGGGATTCACCCCTCCACTTT. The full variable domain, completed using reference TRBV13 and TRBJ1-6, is AAGVIQSPRHLIKEKRETATLKCYPIPRHDTVYWYQQGPGQDPQFLISFYEKMQSDKGSIPDRFSAQQFSDYHSELNMSSLELGDSALYFCASSAGDSPLHFGNGTRLTVT.

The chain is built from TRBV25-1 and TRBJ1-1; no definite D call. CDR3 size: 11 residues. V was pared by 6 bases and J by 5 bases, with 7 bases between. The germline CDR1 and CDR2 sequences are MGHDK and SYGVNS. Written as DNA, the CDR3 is TGTGCCAGCAGCGTGGGGACTGAAGCTTTCTTT. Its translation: CASSVGTEAFF.

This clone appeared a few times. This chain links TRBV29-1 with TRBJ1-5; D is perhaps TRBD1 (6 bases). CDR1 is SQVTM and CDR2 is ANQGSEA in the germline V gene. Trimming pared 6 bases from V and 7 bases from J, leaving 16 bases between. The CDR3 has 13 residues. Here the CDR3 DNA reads TGCAGCGTCCAGGCGGGGGCCGGGCAGCCCCAGCATTTT. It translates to CSVQAGAGQPQHF. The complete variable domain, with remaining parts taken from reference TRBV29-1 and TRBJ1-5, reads SAVISQKPSRDICQRGTSLTIQCQVDSQVTMMFWYRQQPGQSLTLIATANQGSEATYESGFVIDKFPISRPNLTFSTLTVSNMSPEDSSIYLCSVQAGAGQPQHFGDGTRLSIL.

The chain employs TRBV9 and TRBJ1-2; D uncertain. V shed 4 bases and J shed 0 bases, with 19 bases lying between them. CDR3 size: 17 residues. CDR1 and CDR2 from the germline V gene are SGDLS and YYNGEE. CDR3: CASSHKSEPRANYGYTF. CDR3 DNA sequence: TGTGCCAGCAGCCACAAATCCGAACCGAGAGCTAACTATGGCTACACCTTC. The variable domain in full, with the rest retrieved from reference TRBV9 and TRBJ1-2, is DSGVTQTPKHLITATGQRVTLRCSPRSGDLSVYWYQQSLDQGLQFLIQYYNGEERAKGNILERFSAQQFPDLHSELNLSSLELGDSALYFCASSHKSEPRANYGYTFGSGTRLTVV.

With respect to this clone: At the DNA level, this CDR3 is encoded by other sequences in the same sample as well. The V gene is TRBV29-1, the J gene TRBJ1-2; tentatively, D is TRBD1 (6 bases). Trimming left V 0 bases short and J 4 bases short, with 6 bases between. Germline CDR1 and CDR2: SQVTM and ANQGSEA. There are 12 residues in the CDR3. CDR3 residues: CSVEDRGYGYTF. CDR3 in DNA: TGCAGCGTTGAAGACAGGGGCTATGGCTACACCTTC.